Below are 3 T cell receptor beta chains sequenced from a single sample in a study of OX40 agonist ivuxolimab in advanced cancers. This table comes from immunoSEQ multiplex PCR, and its TCRdb copy is limited to in-frame clones, with some not included. This table holds 73,000 or so clones, roughly 90% found once. Sample: CD4+ or CD8+ T cells sorted from blood, taken in a trial of the OX40 agonist ivuxolimab. The receptors were gathered from an adult with an advanced solid tumor such as melanoma, head and neck, liver or kidney cancer.

The rearrangement joins TRBV29-1 to TRBJ1-3, with no clear D. The CDR3 covers 13 residues. Trimming took off 2 bases at V and 3 bases at J, with 8 bases between the two ends. In germline, CDR1 is SQVTM, CDR2 ANQGSEA. The CDR3 DNA follows: TGCAGCGTTGAACGTCGGCTTGGAAACACCATATATTTT. Translating it yields CSVERRLGNTIYF.

This rearrangement joins TRBV5-6 to TRBJ2-7; the D gene is possibly TRBD1 (6 bases). Germline assignment: CDR1 SGHDT and CDR2 YYEEEE. The V gene lost 4 bases and the J gene lost 3 bases, with 20 bases spanning the gap. The CDR3 totals 16 residues. The chain's CDR3 is CASSNPRTVRYYEQYF. CDR3 DNA sequence: TGTGCCAGCAGCAACCCGAGGACAGTGAGATACTACGAGCAGTACTTC. The variable domain in full, with the rest retrieved from reference TRBV5-6 and TRBJ2-7, is DAGVTQSPTHLIKTRGQQVTLRCSPKSGHDTVSWYQQALGQGPQFIFQYYEEEERQRGNFPDRFSGHQFPNYSSELNVNALLLGDSALYLCASSNPRTVRYYEQYFGPGTRLTVT.

This chain's CDR3 is CASSPIGSTNTGELFF. CDR3 nucleotide sequence: TGTGCCAGCTCACCAATCGGTTCAACGAACACCGGGGAGCTGTTTTTT. The V gene is TRBV18, the J gene TRBJ2-2; no definite D call. The V gene lost 2 bases and the J gene lost 0 bases, with 10 bases spanning the gap. The germline V gene has CDR1 KGHSH and CDR2 LQKENI. The CDR3 is 16 residues long.